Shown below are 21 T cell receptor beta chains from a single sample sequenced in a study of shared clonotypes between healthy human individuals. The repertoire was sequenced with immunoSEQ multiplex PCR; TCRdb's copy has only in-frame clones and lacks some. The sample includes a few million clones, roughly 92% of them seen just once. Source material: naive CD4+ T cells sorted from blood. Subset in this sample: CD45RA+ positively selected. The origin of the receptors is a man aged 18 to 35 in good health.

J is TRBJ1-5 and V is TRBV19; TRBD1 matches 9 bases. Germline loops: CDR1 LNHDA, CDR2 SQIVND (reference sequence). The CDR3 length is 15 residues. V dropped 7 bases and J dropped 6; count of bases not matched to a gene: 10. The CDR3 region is CASTKGTGLVQPQHF. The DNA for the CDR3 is TGTGCCAGTACAAAGGGGACAGGGTTGGTTCAGCCCCAGCATTTT. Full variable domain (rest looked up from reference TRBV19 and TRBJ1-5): DGGITQSPKYLFRKEGQNVTLSCEQNLNHDAMYWYRQDPGQGLRLIYYSQIVNDFQKGDIAEGYSVSREKKESFPLTVTSAQKNPTAFYLCASTKGTGLVQPQHFGDGTRLSIL.

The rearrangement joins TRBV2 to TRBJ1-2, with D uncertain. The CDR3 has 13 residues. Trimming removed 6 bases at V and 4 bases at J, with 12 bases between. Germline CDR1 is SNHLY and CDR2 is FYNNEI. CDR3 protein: CASSLELVYGYTF. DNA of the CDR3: TGTGCCAGCAGCCTTGAATTGGTCTATGGCTACACCTTC.

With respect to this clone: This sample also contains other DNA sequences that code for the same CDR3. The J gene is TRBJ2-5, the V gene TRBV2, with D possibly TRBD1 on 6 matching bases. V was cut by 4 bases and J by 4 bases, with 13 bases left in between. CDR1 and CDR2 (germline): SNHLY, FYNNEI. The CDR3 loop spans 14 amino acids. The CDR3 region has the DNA TGTGCCAGCAGTGTGCTGGGGGCCCGAGAGACCCAGTACTTC. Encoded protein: CASSVLGARETQYF.

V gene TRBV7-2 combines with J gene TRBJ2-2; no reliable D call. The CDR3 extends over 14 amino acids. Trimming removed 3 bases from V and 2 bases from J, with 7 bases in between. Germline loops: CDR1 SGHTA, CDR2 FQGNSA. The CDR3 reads CASSFDTNTGELFF. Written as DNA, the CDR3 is TGTGCCAGCAGCTTCGACACAAACACCGGGGAGCTGTTTTTT.

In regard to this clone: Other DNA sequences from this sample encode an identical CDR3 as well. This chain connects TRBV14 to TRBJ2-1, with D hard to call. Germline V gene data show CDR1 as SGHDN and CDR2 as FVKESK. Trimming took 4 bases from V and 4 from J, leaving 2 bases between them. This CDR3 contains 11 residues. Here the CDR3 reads CASSLYNEQFF. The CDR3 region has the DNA TGTGCCAGCAGCCTGTACAATGAGCAGTTCTTC.

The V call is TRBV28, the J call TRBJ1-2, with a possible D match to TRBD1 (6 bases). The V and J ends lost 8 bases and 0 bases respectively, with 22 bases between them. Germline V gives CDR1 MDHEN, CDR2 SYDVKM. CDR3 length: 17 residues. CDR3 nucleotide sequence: TGTGCCAGCGGCGGAACAGGGAGCCAACAGGCTAACTATGGCTACACCTTC. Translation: CASGGTGSQQANYGYTF.

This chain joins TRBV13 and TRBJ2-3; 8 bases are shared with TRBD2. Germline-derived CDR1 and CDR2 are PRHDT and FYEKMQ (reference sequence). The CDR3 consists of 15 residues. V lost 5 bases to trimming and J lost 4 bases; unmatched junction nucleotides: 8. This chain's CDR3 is CASSPIRLASDTQYF. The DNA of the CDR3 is TGTGCCAGCAGCCCGATTCGACTAGCGTCAGATACGCAGTATTTT.

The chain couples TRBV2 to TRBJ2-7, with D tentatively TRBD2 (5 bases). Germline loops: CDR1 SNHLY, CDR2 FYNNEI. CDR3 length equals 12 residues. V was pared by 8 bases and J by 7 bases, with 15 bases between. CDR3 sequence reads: CASGRFLEEQYF. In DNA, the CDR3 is TGTGCCAGCGGGAGATTTTTGGAAGAGCAGTACTTC.

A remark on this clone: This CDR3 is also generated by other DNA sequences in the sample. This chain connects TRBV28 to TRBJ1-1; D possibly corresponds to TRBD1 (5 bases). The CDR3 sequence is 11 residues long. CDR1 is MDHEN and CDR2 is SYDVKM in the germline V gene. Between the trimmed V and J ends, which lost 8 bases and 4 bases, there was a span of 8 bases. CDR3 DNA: TGTGCCAGCGGGAGGGGCACTGAAGCTTTCTTT. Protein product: CASGRGTEAFF.

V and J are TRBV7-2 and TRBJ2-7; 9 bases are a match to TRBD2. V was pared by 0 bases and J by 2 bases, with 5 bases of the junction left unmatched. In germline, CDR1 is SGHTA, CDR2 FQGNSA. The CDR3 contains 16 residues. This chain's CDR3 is CASSLAMASGAYEQYF. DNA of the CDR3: TGTGCCAGCAGCTTAGCGATGGCTAGCGGGGCCTACGAGCAGTACTTC.

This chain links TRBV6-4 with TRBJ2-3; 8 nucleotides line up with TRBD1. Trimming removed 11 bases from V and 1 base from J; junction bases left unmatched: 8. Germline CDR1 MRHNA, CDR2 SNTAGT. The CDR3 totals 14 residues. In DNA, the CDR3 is TGTGCCGTGACAGGGGTGAAGGGCACAGATACGCAGTATTTT. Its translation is CAVTGVKGTDTQYF.

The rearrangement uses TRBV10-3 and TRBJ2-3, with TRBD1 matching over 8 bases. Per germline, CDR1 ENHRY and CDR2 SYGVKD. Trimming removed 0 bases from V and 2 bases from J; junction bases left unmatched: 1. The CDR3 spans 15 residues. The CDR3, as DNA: TGTGCCATCAGTGAGTCGGACAGGGTCACAGATACGCAGTATTTT. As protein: CAISESDRVTDTQYF.

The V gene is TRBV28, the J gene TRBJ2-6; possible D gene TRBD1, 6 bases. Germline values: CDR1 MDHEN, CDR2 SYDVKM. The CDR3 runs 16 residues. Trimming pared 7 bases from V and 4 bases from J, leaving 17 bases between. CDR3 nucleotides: TGTGCCAGCACCGAACAGGGCCGCTCCGGGGCCAACGTCCTGACTTTC. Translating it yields CASTEQGRSGANVLTF.

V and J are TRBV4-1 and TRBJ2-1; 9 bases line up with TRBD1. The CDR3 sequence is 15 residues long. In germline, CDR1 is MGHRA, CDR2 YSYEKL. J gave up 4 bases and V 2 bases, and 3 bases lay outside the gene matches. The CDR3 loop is CASSQTGGAYNEQFF. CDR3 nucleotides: TGCGCCAGCAGCCAAACAGGGGGCGCGTACAATGAGCAGTTCTTC.

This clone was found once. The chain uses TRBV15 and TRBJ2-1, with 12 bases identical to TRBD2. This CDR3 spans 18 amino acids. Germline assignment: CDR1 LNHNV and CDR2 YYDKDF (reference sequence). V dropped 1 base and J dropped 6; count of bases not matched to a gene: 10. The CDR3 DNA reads TGTGCCACCAGCAGAGGATCAACCGGGACTAGCGGGCTCAATGAGCAGTTCTTC. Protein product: CATSRGSTGTSGLNEQFF.

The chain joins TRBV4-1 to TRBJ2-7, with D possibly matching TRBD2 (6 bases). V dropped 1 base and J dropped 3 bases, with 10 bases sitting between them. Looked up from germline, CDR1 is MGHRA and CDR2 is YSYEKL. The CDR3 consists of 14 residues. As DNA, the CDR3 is TGCGCCAGCAGCCAAGCGGGACTTCTCTACGAGCAGTACTTC. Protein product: CASSQAGLLYEQYF.

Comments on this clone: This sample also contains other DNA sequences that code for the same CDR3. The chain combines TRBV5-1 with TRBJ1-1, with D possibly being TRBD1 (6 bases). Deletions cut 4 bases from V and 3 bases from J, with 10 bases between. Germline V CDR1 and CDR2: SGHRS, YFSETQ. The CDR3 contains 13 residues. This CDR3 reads CASSQQGDTEAFF. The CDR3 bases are TGCGCCAGCAGCCAACAGGGAGACACTGAAGCTTTCTTT.

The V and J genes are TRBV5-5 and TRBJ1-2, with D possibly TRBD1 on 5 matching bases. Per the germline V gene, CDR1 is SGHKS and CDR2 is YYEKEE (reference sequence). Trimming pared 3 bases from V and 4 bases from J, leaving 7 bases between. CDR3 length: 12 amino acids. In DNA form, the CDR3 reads TGTGCCAGCAGCTCGGACACCTATGGCTACACCTTC. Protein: CASSSDTYGYTF.

For the CDR3, the DNA is TGTGCCTGGAGCCCCTGGGACTTACCCTACGAGCAGTACTTC. Protein sequence: CAWSPWDLPYEQYF. V gene TRBV30 combines with J gene TRBJ2-7, with TRBD2 as a possible D gene (6 bases). Trimming left V 3 bases short and J 2 bases short, with 14 bases between. Germline V gives CDR1 GTSNPN, CDR2 SVGIG (reference sequence). CDR3 length: 14 residues.

CDR3 region: CASSGPPTREQYF. The CDR3 nucleotides are TGTGCCAGCAGTGGGCCACCGACTCGTGAGCAGTACTTC. This rearrangement joins TRBV25-1 to TRBJ2-7, with unresolved D. This CDR3 region has 13 residues. V shed 4 bases and J shed 7 bases, with 14 bases lying between them. Germline CDR1 MGHDK, CDR2 SYGVNS.

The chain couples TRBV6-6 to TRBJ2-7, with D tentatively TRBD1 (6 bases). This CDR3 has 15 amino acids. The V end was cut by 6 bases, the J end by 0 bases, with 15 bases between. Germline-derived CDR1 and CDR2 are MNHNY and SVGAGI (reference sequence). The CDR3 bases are TGTGCCAGCAGACATGACAGGAAAAGCTCCTACGAGCAGTACTTC. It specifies CASRHDRKSSYEQYF.